Listed here is a single T cell receptor beta chain. The antigen remains unidentified. Germline V gives CDR1 SGHRS, CDR2 YFSETQ. Trimming took 1 base from V and 7 from J; bases not matched to a gene: 6. The CDR3 covers 15 residues. This record comes from a study of shared clonotypes between healthy human individuals. Background on the study: The cohort had two women and a few men, ages 18 to 49.

TCRdb's copy holds only in-frame clones and misses some; the assay was immunoSEQ multiplex PCR. The table records 2 million to 2.5 million clones, roughly 90% of them present only once. Findings and limits, study-wide: When naive CD4 clonotypes were compared across several donors, around 4.6% were shared.

The sample consisted of naive CD4+ T cells from PBMCs. Subset denoted: CD45RA+ positively selected. The source of this sequence is a man aged 18 to 30 in good health. Some clones in this sample may be carry-over from other donors' samples. The chain has TRBV5-1 and TRBJ2-1, with 9 bases identical to TRBD2. The CDR3 reads CASSLTTTSGNEQFF. CDR3 DNA sequence: TGCGCCAGCAGCTTGACCACGACTAGCGGAAATGAGCAGTTCTTC. Combining the CDR3 with reference TRBV5-1 and TRBJ2-1 gives the whole variable domain KAGVTQTPRYLIKTRGQQVTLSCSPISGHRSVSWYQQTPGQGLQFLFEYFSETQRNKGNFPGRFSGRQFSNSRSEMNVSTLELGDSALYLCASSLTTTSGNEQFFGPGTRLTVL.